A single sample gave rise to the 28 T cell receptor beta chains below, sequenced in a study of blood T cell repertoires in COVID-19. Some clones are missing from TCRdb's copy, which holds only in-frame ones; the method was immunoSEQ multiplex PCR. The sample gives about 60,000 clones, less than 90% of which show up once; about 16% is in the top ten. The sequenced sample was peripheral blood. The receptors come from a man aged 55 to 70 with COVID-19, enrolled during active disease.

This clone was picked up a small number of times. The chain has TRBV5-4 and TRBJ1-6; 7 nucleotides align to TRBD1. V dropped 0 bases and J dropped 9; count of bases not matched to a gene: 3. The length of the CDR3 is 14 residues. Germline CDR1 is SGHNT and CDR2 is YYREEE (reference sequence). CDR3 in DNA: TGTGCCAGCAGCTTGGAACAGGGGACTTCACCCCTCCACTTT. Translated, it gives CASSLEQGTSPLHF.

The chain has TRBV2 and TRBJ1-5, with D unresolved. The V gene lost 3 bases and the J gene lost 1 base, with 7 bases spanning the gap. Germline V gene data show CDR1 as SNHLY and CDR2 as FYNNEI. CDR3 length: 14 amino acids. Written as DNA, the CDR3 is TGTGCCAGCAGTGAGGTGGAGAGCAATCAGCCCCAGCATTTT. Its translation: CASSEVESNQPQHF.

Only one count was recorded for this clone. This rearrangement joins TRBV7-9 to TRBJ1-2; possible D gene TRBD1, 6 bases. The CDR3 totals 14 residues. Germline CDR1 reads SEHNR; CDR2 reads FQNEAQ (reference sequence). The V and J ends lost 2 bases and 7 bases respectively, with 14 bases between them. CDR3 in DNA: TGTGCCAGCAGCTTAATGGCAGGGGCAGGTGGCTACACCTTC. Translated: CASSLMAGAGGYTF.

A single count supports this clone. The rearrangement joins TRBV7-3 to TRBJ2-1, with 9 bases fitting TRBD1. The CDR3 totals 14 residues. Germline CDR1 reads SGHTA; CDR2 reads FQGTGA. J gave up 7 bases and V 3 bases, and 4 bases lay outside the gene matches. The CDR3 here is CASSLGQGWNEQFF. The CDR3 bases are TGTGCCAGCAGCTTGGGACAGGGTTGGAATGAGCAGTTCTTC.

V gene TRBV5-1 combines with J gene TRBJ2-1, with 8 bases identical to TRBD1. CDR3 size: 15 residues. Germline V lookup: CDR1 SGHRS, CDR2 YFSETQ. V shed 4 bases and J 5 bases; nucleotides not matched to a gene: 8. CDR3 DNA sequence: TGCGCCAGCAGCGACGGGACAGGTTTAGACAATGAGCAGTTCTTC. Protein sequence: CASSDGTGLDNEQFF. The entire variable domain, with the rest obtained from reference TRBV5-1 and TRBJ2-1, is as follows: KAGVTQTPRYLIKTRGQQVTLSCSPISGHRSVSWYQQTPGQGLQFLFEYFSETQRNKGNFPGRFSGRQFSNSRSEMNVSTLELGDSALYLCASSDGTGLDNEQFFGPGTRLTVL.

V gene TRBV12-3 or TRBV12-4 combines with J gene TRBJ1-1, with D perhaps matching TRBD1 (6 bases). CDR3 size: 11 residues. V dropped 2 bases and J dropped 11 bases, with 9 bases sitting between them. CDR3 region: CASSLQGRAFF. The CDR3 DNA follows: TGTGCCAGCAGTTTACAGGGGCGGGCTTTCTTT.

CDR3 coding DNA: TGTGCCAGCTCAGACTCGACAGGGGGGAACACTGAAGCTTTCTTT. Protein product: CASSDSTGGNTEAFF. The rearrangement links TRBV18 to TRBJ1-1, with 9 positions matching TRBD1. Germline values: CDR1 KGHSH, CDR2 LQKENI. After removal of 5 bases from V and 1 base from J, the junction contained 5 bases not matched to a gene. This CDR3 contains 15 residues.

Only one count was recorded for this clone. The chain recombines TRBV24-1 with TRBJ1-1; perhaps TRBD1 as D (5 bases). This CDR3 region has 15 residues. Between the trimmed V and J ends, which lost 2 bases and 4 bases, there was a span of 13 bases. The germline V gene has CDR1 KGHDR and CDR2 SFDVKD. The chain's CDR3 is CATSDSSGLGTEAFF. Written as DNA, the CDR3 is TGTGCCACCAGTGATTCCTCAGGGCTAGGCACTGAAGCTTTCTTT.

This chain's CDR3 is CASSPTSFRGGVTTGELFF. CDR3 bases: TGTGCCAGCAGCCCCACGTCGTTTAGGGGAGGGGTCACCACCGGGGAGCTGTTTTTT. The gene calls are TRBV3-1 (or the pseudogene TRBV3-2) and TRBJ2-2; 7 positions match TRBD2. V was clipped by 4 bases and J by 4 bases; unmatched bases: 18. Germline V gene lookup returns CDR1 LGHDT and CDR2 YNNKEL (reference sequence). The CDR3 length is 19 residues.

The chain is built from TRBV5-1 and TRBJ2-7, with a tentative D call TRBD1 (5 bases). The CDR3 is made up of 13 amino acids. Germline V gives CDR1 SGHRS, CDR2 YFSETQ. The ends were cut back, 7 bases at V and 4 bases at J, with 15 bases in the middle. The CDR3, as DNA: TGCGCCAGCCGACTGACAGAAGCTTACGAGCAGTACTTC. Protein sequence: CASRLTEAYEQYF.

Details on this clone: Additional DNA sequences in this sample encode the identical CDR3. The genes are TRBV3-1 (or the pseudogene TRBV3-2) and TRBJ2-3; 9 nucleotides agree with TRBD2. The CDR3 extends over 16 amino acids. The V and J ends lost 1 base and 1 base, in that order; junction bases with no gene match: 3. Germline-derived CDR1 and CDR2 are LGHDT and YNNKEL (reference sequence). The CDR3 protein is CASSQGRTSGTDTQYF. The DNA of the CDR3 is TGTGCCAGCAGCCAAGGGCGGACTAGCGGCACAGATACGCAGTATTTT.

CDR3 bases: TGTGCCACCAGTGATTCCCCGGGTGGACAAAGTAATGAAAAACTGTTTTTT. Protein sequence: CATSDSPGGQSNEKLFF. The chain joins TRBV24-1 to TRBJ1-4, with TRBD1 as a possible D gene (5 bases). V was cut by 2 bases and J by 4 bases, with 16 bases left in between. The CDR3 runs 17 residues. The germline V gene has CDR1 KGHDR and CDR2 SFDVKD.

The chain employs TRBV6-5 and TRBJ1-5, with D unclear. Germline V gene lookup returns CDR1 MNHEY and CDR2 SVGAGI. The CDR3 consists of 15 residues. V was trimmed by 0 bases and J by 2 bases, leaving 8 bases between them. The CDR3 sequence is CASSYSAARNQPQHF. For the CDR3, the DNA is TGTGCCAGCAGTTACTCCGCGGCTCGCAATCAGCCCCAGCATTTT.

The CDR3 protein is CASSSQGSVGYF. The CDR3 DNA is TGTGCCAGCAGTTCCCAGGGGTCCGTCGGGTACTTC. The chain joins TRBV12-3 or TRBV12-4 to TRBJ2-7, with D possibly TRBD1 on 6 matching bases. CDR3 length equals 12 residues. Trimming left V 4 bases short and J 12 bases short, with 16 bases between.

V and J are TRBV21-1 and TRBJ2-1; TRBD1, the table's D call, was not compared with the DNA. TRBV21-1 is tagged as a pseudogene. The CDR3 consists of 16 residues. Here the CDR3 reads CASRGQGDNNFEEQFF. Here the CDR3 DNA reads TGTGCCAGCAGGGGACAGGGCGACAATAATTTCGAGGAGCAGTTCTTC.

The chain recombines TRBV30 with TRBJ2-1; D perhaps matches TRBD2 (6 bases). CDR3 length equals 11 residues. CDR1 and CDR2 (germline): GTSNPN, SVGIG (reference sequence). V was cut by 4 bases and J by 10 bases, with 11 bases left in between. This chain's CDR3 is CAWTTGGEQFF. DNA for the CDR3: TGTGCCTGGACCACCGGGGGAGAGCAGTTCTTC.

The rearrangement joins TRBV5-1 to TRBJ2-3; possibly TRBD1 for D (5 bases). The V gene's germline CDR1 is SGHRS and CDR2 YFSETQ. The CDR3 totals 14 residues. The germline V and J ends were trimmed by 4 bases and 3 bases, with 12 bases remaining between them. Written as DNA, the CDR3 is TGCGCCAGCAGCCCGCAGACAGATACAGATACGCAGTATTTT. Its protein product is CASSPQTDTDTQYF.

This chain connects TRBV9 to TRBJ2-5; 14 bases map to TRBD2. Trimming cost V 5 bases and J 5 bases; bases outside gene matches: 14. The germline gives CDR1 SGDLS, CDR2 YYNGEE. The CDR3 consists of 18 residues. The CDR3 loop is CASSSSPGLAGDWETQYF. In nucleotides, the CDR3 is TGTGCCAGCAGTTCCAGCCCGGGACTAGCGGGAGATTGGGAGACCCAGTACTTC.

V is TRBV29-1 and J is TRBJ2-3; D is uncertain. Germline lookup yields CDR1 SQVTM and CDR2 ANQGSEA. V lost 6 bases, J lost 0 bases, and 16 bases lay in between. This CDR3 is 15 amino acids long. The chain's CDR3 is CSVPGGYSSTDTQYF. In DNA form, the CDR3 reads TGCAGCGTCCCTGGCGGCTATTCTAGCACAGATACGCAGTATTTT.

Only a few counts were recorded for this clone. The chain uses TRBV30 and TRBJ2-5, with 8 bases that match TRBD1. Losses at the gene ends were 6 bases for V and 4 bases for J; bases not matched to a gene: 1. CDR3 length equals 11 residues. Germline CDR1 GTSNPN, CDR2 SVGIG (reference sequence). CDR3 loop: CACGQGETQYF. CDR3 sequence (DNA): TGTGCCTGCGGACAGGGAGAGACCCAGTACTTC.

This sequence joins TRBV19 and TRBJ1-1; D not certain. V was cut by 4 bases and J by 2 bases, with 5 bases left in between. Germline CDR1 and CDR2: LNHDA and SQIVND (reference sequence). This CDR3 comprises 12 residues. Here the CDR3 DNA reads TGTGCCAGTAGTAGGCACAACACTGAAGCTTTCTTT. Translation: CASSRHNTEAFF.

This rearrangement joins TRBV19 to TRBJ1-3; unclear D gene. The germline gives CDR1 LNHDA, CDR2 SQIVND (reference sequence). V was trimmed by 3 bases and J by 4 bases, leaving 7 bases between them. This CDR3 has 13 amino acids. The CDR3 region is CASSILQGNTIYF. The CDR3 region has the DNA TGTGCCAGTAGTATTCTTCAGGGAAACACCATATATTTT.

The genes are TRBV11-2 and TRBJ2-7; 9 positions match TRBD1. This CDR3 has 16 amino acids. V was pared by 5 bases and J by 2 bases, with 10 bases of the junction left unmatched. Germline V gene data show CDR1 as SGHAT and CDR2 as FQNNGV. CDR3 amino acids: CASSPVPGQGTYEQYF. In DNA form, the CDR3 reads TGTGCCAGCAGCCCAGTCCCGGGACAGGGAACCTACGAGCAGTACTTC.

In this sample, this clone turned up many times. The chain joins TRBV15 to TRBJ2-7; maybe TRBD2 (6 bases). Germline V CDR1 and CDR2: LNHNV, YYDKDF (reference sequence). V lost 1 base to trimming and J lost 5 bases, with 18 bases between them. The CDR3 contains 16 residues. CDR3 DNA sequence: TGTGCCACCAGCAGAGTTGGGACGGGAGCTCTTAACGAGCAGTACTTC. Its protein product is CATSRVGTGALNEQYF.

This clone has just a few counts. The chain combines TRBV11-3 with TRBJ2-7; 10 positions match TRBD2. J gave up 3 bases and V 5 bases, and 16 bases lay outside the gene matches. CDR3 length: 18 amino acids. Germline V gene sequence: CDR1 SGHNT, CDR2 YENEEA. In DNA, the CDR3 is TGTGCCAGCAGCCCTATCCCACTATCGAAGCGGGAGGGCTACGAGCAGTACTTC. Amino acids: CASSPIPLSKREGYEQYF.

The gene calls are TRBV6-6 and TRBJ2-1, with D possibly TRBD2 on 5 matching bases. The ends were cut back, 6 bases at V and 5 bases at J, with 17 bases in the middle. The CDR3 is 15 amino acids. Germline V lookup: CDR1 MNHNY, CDR2 SVGAGI (reference sequence). The CDR3: CASSLQGGRDNEQFF. The CDR3 nucleotides read TGTGCCAGCAGCCTGCAAGGCGGGCGCGACAATGAGCAGTTCTTC.

The gene calls are TRBV30 and TRBJ1-3; no definite D call. There are 15 residues in the CDR3. Per the germline V gene, CDR1 is GTSNPN and CDR2 is SVGIG (reference sequence). With 2 bases removed from V and 3 bases from J, the gap between germline ends came to 14 bases. CDR3 sequence reads: CAWSWSSGNGNTIYF. The CDR3 nucleotides are TGTGCCTGGAGTTGGTCAAGCGGAAATGGAAACACCATATATTTT.

This chain links TRBV12-3 or TRBV12-4 with TRBJ2-6; a weak D match, TRBD1 (6 bases). The CDR3 has 13 residues. Trimming pared 5 bases from V and 8 bases from J, leaving 10 bases between. CDR3: CASSKQGTNVLTF. CDR3 coding DNA: TGTGCCAGCAGTAAACAGGGAACCAACGTCCTGACTTTC.